This T cell receptor (beta chain) was found in a study of cytomegalovirus exposure and HLA in healthy donors. Study at large: An early release of data contained 75 million to 100 million unique TCRs, which came from HLA-typed donors. General study findings and limits: As a later analysis showed, a missense DCLRE1C variant was linked to trimming of TCR beta V- and J-genes. It was shown in a later analysis that HLA-associated TCR beta chains were more clonally expanded than other, equally common chains. TCR beta chains numbering some 150 were designated cytomegalovirus-associated.

Concerning this clone: Its target is not known.

The CDR3 has 15 residues. V lost 0 bases, J lost 6 bases, and 14 bases lay in between. From germline, CDR1 is SGHRS and CDR2 YFSETQ. Primers for the PCR totalled 60 Vbeta and 13 Jbeta. Sequencing used immunoSEQ multiplex PCR; TCRdb keeps in-frame clones, though not all of them. The top ten hold around 0.93% of the sample, which has 150,000 or so clones, 84% seen once. The chain couples TRBV5-1 to TRBJ2-3; D not resolved. Specimen: PBMCs. The receptor's source is a man aged 25 to 40 in good health and CMV-seronegative. The CDR3 bases are TGCGCCAGCAGCTTGGCCGACAAGGATTCGGATACGCAGTATTTT. It is translated as CASSLADKDSDTQYF.